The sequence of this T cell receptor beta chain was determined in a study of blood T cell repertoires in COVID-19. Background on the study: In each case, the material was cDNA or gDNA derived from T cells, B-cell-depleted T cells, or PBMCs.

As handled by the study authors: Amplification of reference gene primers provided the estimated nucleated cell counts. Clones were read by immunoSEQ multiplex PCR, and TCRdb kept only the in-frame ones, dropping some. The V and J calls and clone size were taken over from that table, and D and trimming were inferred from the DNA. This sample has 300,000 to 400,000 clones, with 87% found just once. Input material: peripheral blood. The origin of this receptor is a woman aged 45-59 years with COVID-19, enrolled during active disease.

CDR3 protein: CASEGLADNEQFF. The CDR3 DNA follows: TGTGCCAGCGAAGGACTAGCGGACAATGAGCAGTTCTTC. The chain is built from TRBV6-5 and TRBJ2-1, with TRBD2 identical over 10 bases. Germline assignment: CDR1 MNHEY and CDR2 SVGAGI. The CDR3 is 13 amino acids. J was trimmed by 5 bases and V by 8 bases; bases with no gene match: 3.